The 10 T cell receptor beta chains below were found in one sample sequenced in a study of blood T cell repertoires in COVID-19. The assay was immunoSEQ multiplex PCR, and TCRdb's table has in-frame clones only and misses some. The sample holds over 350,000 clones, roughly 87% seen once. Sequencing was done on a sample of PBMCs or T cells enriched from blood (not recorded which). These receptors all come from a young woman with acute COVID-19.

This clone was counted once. DNA for the CDR3: TGTGCCAGCAGCACCCAGACAGGGCGATGGGAGACCCAGTACTTC. Translated: CASSTQTGRWETQYF. The rearrangement joins TRBV9 to TRBJ2-5; 7 bases line up with TRBD1. Trimming removed 4 bases from V and 5 bases from J; junction bases left unmatched: 11. CDR1 and CDR2 from the germline V gene are SGDLS and YYNGEE. This CDR3 comprises 15 residues.

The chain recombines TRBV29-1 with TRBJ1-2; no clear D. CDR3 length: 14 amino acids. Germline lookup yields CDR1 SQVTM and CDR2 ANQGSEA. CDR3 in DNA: TGCTCAACGCGAGGGAGGGCGCGAAACTATGGCTACACCTTC. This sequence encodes CSTRGRARNYGYTF.

This CDR3 reads CASSADRVNTEAFF. DNA of the CDR3: TGTGCCAGTAGTGCTGACAGGGTGAACACTGAAGCTTTCTTT. The chain combines TRBV19 with TRBJ1-1; 7 bases agree with TRBD1. The CDR3 is 14 residues long. The junction had 3 bases not matched to a gene; V was cut back by 5 bases and J by 0 bases. CDR1 and CDR2 from the germline V gene are LNHDA and SQIVND (reference sequence).

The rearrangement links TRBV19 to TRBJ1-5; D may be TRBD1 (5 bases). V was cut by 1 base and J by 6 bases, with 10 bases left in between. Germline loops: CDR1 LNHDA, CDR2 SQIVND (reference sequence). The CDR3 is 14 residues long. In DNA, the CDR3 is TGTGCCAGTAGTATAGTGGGGCCGAGTCAGCCCCAGCATTTT. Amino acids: CASSIVGPSQPQHF.

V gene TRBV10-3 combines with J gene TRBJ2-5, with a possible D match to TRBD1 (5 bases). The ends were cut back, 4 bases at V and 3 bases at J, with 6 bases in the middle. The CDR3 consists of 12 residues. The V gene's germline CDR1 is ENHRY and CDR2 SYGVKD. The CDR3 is CAISGQKETQYF. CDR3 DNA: TGTGCCATCAGTGGACAGAAAGAGACCCAGTACTTC.

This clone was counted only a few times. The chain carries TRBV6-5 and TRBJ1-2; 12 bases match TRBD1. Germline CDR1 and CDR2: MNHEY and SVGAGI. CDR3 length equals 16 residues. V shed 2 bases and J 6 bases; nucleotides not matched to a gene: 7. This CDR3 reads CASSYGPGQGAHGYTF. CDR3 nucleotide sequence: TGTGCCAGCAGTTACGGTCCGGGACAGGGGGCGCATGGCTACACCTTC.

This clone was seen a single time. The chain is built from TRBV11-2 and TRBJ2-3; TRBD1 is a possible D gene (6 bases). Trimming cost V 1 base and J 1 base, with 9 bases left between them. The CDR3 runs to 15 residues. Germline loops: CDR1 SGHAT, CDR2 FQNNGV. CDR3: CASSLVRTGTDTQYF. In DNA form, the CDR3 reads TGTGCCAGCAGCTTAGTAAGGACAGGCACAGATACGCAGTATTTT.

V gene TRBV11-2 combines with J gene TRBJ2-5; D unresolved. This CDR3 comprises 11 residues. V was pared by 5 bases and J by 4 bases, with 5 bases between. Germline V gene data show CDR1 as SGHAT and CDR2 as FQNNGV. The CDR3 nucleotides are TGTGCCAGCAGCCCACTAGAGACCCAGTACTTC. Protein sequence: CASSPLETQYF.

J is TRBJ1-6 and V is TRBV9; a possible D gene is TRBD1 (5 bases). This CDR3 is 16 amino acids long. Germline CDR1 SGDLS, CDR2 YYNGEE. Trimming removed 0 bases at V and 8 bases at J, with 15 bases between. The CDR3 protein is CASSVEGRARDSPLHF. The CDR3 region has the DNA TGTGCCAGCAGCGTAGAGGGCAGGGCTAGGGATTCACCCCTCCACTTT.

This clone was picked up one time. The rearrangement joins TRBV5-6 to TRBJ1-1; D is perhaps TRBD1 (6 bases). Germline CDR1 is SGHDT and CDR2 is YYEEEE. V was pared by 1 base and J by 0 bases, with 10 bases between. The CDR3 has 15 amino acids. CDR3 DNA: TGTGCCAGCAGCTTGAGGGGACACATGAACACTGAAGCTTTCTTT. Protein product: CASSLRGHMNTEAFF. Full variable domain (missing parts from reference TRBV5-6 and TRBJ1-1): DAGVTQSPTHLIKTRGQQVTLRCSPKSGHDTVSWYQQALGQGPQFIFQYYEEEERQRGNFPDRFSGHQFPNYSSELNVNALLLGDSALYLCASSLRGHMNTEAFFGQGTRLTVV.